This paragraph covers one T cell receptor (beta chain) sequence. As yet, its antigen is unknown. Profiled with immunoSEQ multiplex PCR; TCRdb holds only in-frame clones, not every one. The sample includes some 2,100,000 clones, 93% of them seen just once. The record originates from a study of shared clonotypes between healthy human individuals. Germline trimming cut 2 bases from V and 7 bases from J; bases unmatched to any gene: 7. CDR1 and CDR2 (germline): SGHAT, FQDESV (reference sequence). CDR3 length equals 14 residues. CD45RO-negative, CCR7-selected cells formed the naive CD8 fraction, which excluded terminally differentiated effector memory CD45RA+ cells. General study points: The study found roughly 5% of naive CD4 clonotypes shared across several donors.

The specimen was naive CD8+ T cells from PBMCs. This TCR came from a man younger than 35 in good health. Some clones in this sample may be carry-over from other donors' samples. This rearrangement joins TRBV11-1 to TRBJ2-7, with 8 bases identical to TRBD2. CDR3 amino acids: CASSLLSGSMEQYF. The CDR3 DNA follows: TGTGCCAGCAGCTTACTAAGCGGGAGTATGGAGCAGTACTTC. Full variable domain (outside the CDR3, taken from reference TRBV11-1 and TRBJ2-7): EAEVAQSPRYKITEKSQAVAFWCDPISGHATLYWYRQILGQGPELLVQFQDESVVDDSQLPKDRFSAERLKGVDSTLKIQPAELGDSAMYLCASSLLSGSMEQYFGPGTRLTVT.